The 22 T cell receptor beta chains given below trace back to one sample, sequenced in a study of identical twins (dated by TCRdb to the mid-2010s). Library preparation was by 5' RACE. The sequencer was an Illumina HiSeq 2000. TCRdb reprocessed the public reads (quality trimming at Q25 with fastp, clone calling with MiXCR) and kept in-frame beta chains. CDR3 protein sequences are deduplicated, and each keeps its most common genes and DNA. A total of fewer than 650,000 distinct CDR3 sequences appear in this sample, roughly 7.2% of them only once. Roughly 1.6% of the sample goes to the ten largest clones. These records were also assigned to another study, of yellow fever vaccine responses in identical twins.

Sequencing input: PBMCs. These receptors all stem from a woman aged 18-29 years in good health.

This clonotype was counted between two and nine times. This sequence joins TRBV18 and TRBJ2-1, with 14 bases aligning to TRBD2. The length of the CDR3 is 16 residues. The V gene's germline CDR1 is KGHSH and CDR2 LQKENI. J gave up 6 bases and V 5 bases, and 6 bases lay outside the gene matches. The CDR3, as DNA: TGTGCCAGCTCATACACCGGGACTAGCGGGAGCAATGAGCAGTTCTTC. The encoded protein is CASSYTGTSGSNEQFF.

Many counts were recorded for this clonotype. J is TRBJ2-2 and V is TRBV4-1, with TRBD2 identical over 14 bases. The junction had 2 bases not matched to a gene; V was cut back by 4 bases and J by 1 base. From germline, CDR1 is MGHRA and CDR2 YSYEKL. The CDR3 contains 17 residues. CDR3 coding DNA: TGCGCCAGCAGCCCGGGACTAGCGGGAGTGAACACCGGGGAGCTGTTTTTT. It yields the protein CASSPGLAGVNTGELFF.

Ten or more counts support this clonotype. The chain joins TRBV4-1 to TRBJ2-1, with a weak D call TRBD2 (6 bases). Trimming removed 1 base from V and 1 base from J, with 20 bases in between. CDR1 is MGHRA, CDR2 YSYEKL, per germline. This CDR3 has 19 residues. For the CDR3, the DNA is TGCGCCAGCAGCCAAGTTTTGGTATTAGCGGATATTTCCTACAATGAGCAGTTCTTC. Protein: CASSQVLVLADISYNEQFF.

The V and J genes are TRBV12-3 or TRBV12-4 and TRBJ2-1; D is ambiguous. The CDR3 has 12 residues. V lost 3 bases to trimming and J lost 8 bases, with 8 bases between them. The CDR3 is CASSFGPYEQFF. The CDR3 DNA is TGTGCCAGCAGTTTTGGCCCCTATGAGCAGTTCTTC.

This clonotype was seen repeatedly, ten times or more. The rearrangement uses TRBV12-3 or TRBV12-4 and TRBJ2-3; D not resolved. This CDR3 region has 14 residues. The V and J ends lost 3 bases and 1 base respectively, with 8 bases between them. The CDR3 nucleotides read TGTGCCAGCAGTTTCGGCAAGGGCACAGATACGCAGTATTTT. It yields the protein CASSFGKGTDTQYF.

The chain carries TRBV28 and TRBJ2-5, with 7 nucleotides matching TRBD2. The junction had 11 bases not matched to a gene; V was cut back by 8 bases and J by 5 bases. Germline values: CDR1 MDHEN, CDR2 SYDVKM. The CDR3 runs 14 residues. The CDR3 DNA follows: TGTGCCAGCCTATCCCCGGGACTATCGGAGACCCAGTACTTC. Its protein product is CASLSPGLSETQYF.

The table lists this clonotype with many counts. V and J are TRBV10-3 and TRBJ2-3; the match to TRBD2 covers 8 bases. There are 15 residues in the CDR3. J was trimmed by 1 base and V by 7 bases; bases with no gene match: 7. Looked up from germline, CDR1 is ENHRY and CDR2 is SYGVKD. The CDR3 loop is CAIKEAGAGTDTQYF. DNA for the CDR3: TGTGCCATCAAAGAAGCGGGAGCCGGCACAGATACGCAGTATTTT.

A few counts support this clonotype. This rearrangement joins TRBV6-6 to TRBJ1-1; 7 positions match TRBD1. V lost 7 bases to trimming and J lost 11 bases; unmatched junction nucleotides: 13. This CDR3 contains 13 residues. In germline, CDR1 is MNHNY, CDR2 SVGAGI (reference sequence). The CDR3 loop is CASNRGSTGFAFF. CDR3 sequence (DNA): TGTGCCAGCAACCGAGGGTCGACAGGGTTTGCTTTCTTT.

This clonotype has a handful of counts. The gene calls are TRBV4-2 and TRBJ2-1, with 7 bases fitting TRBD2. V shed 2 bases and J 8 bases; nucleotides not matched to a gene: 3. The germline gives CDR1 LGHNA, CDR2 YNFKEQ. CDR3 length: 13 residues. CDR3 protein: CASSQIAGDEQFF. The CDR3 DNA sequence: TGTGCCAGCAGCCAAATAGCGGGCGATGAGCAGTTCTTC.

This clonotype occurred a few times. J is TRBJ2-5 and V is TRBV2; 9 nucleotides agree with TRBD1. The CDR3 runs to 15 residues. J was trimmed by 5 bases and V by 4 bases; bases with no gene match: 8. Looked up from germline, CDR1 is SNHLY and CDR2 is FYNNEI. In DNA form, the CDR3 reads TGTGCCAGCAGTGGACCGGACAGGGGAGGCGAGACCCAGTACTTC. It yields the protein CASSGPDRGGETQYF.

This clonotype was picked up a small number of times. The CDR3 DNA reads TGTGCCAGCAGTGAAGTGGTATACACTCCAACTAACTATGGCTACACCTTC. Its translation: CASSEVVYTPTNYGYTF. The chain carries TRBV6-1 and TRBJ1-2; no clear D gene. Germline V gives CDR1 MNHNS, CDR2 SASEGT. V lost 1 base and J lost 0, with 15 bases in between. CDR3 length: 17 residues.

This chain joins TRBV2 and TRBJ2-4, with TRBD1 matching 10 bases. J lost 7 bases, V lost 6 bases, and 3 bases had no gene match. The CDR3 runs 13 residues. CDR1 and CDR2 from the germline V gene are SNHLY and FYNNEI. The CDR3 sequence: CASRRTGGNIQYF. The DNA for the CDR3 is TGTGCCAGCAGAAGGACAGGGGGTAACATTCAGTACTTC.

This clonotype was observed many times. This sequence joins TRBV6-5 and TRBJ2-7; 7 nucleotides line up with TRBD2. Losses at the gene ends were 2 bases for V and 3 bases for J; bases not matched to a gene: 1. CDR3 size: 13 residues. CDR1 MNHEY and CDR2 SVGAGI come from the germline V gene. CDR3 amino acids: CASSYGRGYEQYV. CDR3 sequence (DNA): TGTGCCAGCAGTTACGGGAGGGGCTACGAGCAGTACGTC.

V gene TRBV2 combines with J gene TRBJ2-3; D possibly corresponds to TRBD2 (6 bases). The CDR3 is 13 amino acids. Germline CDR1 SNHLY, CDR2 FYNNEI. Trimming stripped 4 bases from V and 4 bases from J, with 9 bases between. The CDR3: CASSAGRADTQYF. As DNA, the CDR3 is TGTGCCAGCAGTGCCGGGAGAGCAGATACGCAGTATTTT.

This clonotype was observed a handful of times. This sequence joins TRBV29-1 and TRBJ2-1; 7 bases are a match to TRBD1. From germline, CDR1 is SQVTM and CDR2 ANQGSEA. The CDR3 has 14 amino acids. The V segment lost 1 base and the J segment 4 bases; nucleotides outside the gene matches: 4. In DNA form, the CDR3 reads TGCAGCGTTGAAGGGGCAGGGGGTTACAATGAGCAGTTCTTC. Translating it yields CSVEGAGGYNEQFF.

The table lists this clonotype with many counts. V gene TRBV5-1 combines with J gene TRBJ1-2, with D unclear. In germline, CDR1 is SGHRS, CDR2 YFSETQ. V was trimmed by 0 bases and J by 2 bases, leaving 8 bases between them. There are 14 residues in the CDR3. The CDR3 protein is CASSLELGNYGYTF. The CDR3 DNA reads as TGCGCCAGCAGCTTGGAATTGGGGAACTATGGCTACACCTTC.

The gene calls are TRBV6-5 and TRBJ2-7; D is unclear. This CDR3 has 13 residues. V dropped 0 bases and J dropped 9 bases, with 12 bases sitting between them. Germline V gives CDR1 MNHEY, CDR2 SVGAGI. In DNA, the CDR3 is TGTGCCAGCAGTTACTCTGGCCTCCCGGGGCAGTACTTC. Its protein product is CASSYSGLPGQYF.

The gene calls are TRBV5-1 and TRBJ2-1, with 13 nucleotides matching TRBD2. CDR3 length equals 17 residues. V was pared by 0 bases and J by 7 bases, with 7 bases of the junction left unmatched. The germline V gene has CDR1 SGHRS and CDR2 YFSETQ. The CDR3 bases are TGCGCCAGCAGCTTGGACACTAGCGGGAGGGAAATTAATGAGCAGTTCTTC. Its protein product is CASSLDTSGREINEQFF.

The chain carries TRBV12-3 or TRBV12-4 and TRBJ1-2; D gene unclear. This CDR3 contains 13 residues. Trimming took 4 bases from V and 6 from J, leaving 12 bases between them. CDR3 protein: CASSSFRNDGYTF. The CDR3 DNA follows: TGTGCCAGCAGTTCTTTCAGGAACGATGGCTACACCTTC.

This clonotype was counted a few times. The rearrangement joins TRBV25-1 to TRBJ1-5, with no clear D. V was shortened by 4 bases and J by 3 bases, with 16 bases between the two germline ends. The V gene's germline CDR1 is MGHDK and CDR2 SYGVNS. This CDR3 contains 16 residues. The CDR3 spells CASSGLYGMDNQPQHF. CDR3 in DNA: TGTGCCAGCAGTGGGTTATACGGGATGGACAATCAGCCCCAGCATTTT.

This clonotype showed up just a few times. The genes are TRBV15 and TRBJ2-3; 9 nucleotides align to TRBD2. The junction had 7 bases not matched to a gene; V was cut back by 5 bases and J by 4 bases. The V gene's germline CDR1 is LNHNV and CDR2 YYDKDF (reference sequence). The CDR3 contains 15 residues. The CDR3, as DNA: TGTGCCACCAGCCATTTTGCGGGGGGGCCAGATACGCAGTATTTT. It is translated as CATSHFAGGPDTQYF.

This chain's CDR3 is CASSVPSGRDGEDTQYF. CDR3 nucleotides: TGTGCCAGCAGTGTCCCTAGCGGGAGGGACGGGGAAGATACGCAGTATTTT. V and J are TRBV25-1 and TRBJ2-3; 12 nucleotides align to TRBD2. V was clipped by 4 bases and J by 5 bases; unmatched bases: 10. CDR1 and CDR2 from the germline V gene are MGHDK and SYGVNS. The CDR3 sequence is 17 residues long.